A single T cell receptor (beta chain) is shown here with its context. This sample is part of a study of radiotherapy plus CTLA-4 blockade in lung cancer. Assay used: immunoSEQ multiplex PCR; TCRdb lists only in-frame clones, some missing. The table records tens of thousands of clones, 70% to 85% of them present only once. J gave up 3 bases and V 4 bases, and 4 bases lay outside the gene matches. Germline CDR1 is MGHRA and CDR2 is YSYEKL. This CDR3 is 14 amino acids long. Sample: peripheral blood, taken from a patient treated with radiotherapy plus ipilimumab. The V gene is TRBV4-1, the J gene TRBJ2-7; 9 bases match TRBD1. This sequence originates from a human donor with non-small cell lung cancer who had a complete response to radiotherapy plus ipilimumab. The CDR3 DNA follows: TGCGCCAGCAGCCTTCGGACAGGGGTCTACGAGCAGTACGTC. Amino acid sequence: CASSLRTGVYEQYV.